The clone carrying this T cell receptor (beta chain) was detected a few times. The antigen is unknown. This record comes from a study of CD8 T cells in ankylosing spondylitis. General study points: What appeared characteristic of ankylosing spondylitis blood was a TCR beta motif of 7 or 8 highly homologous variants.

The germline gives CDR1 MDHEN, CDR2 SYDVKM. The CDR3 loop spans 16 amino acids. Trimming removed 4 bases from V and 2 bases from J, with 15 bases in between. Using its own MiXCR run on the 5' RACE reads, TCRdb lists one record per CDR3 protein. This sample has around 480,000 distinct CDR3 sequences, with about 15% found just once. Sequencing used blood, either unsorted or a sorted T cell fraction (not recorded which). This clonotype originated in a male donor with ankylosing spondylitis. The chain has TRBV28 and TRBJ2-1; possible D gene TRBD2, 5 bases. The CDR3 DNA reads TGTGCCAGCAGTTCCCTACTAGTGGTTCCCTACAATGAGCAGTTCTTC. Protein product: CASSSLLVVPYNEQFF.